This TCR beta chain appears in the sequencing data of a study of blood T cell repertoires in COVID-19 (dated by TCRdb to the early 2020s). About the full investigation: Collaborator samples came from the United States, Italy and Spain and covered acute and convalescent phases of COVID-19. The material from the prospective study consisted of cDNA or gDNA derived from T cells, B-cell-depleted T cells, or PBMCs. The samples were drawn from the first 160 participants of the ongoing ImmuneRACE study and from more than 1,000 subjects provided by 6 global collaborators. Where HLA class I and class II types were available, the types were taken from metadata supplied by the sample provider, not from assay-based typing. The dataset comprised deeply sampled blood TCRbeta repertoires from subjects exposed to, actively infected with, or recovered from COVID-19. The repertoires were released in a freely available public database meant as a resource for research on the immune response to SARS-CoV-2. Sample metadata almost always included a de-identified subject ID, COVID-19 status, age in years and sex.

Each collaborating institution followed its own protocols to collect whole blood in K2EDTA tubes. Collaborator samples were shipped for TCRbeta analysis as frozen whole blood, isolated PBMCs, or DNA extracted from either sample type. Here is what the overall study found, with its caveats: Clinical and demographic metadata were provided uncurated, with the amount varying by source and participant.

With respect to this clone: The antigen this receptor binds is unknown. No base quality values were provided; no much bigger clone lies one nucleotide off.

From cysteine to phenylalanine, the CDR3 is 12 amino acids long. Only the CDR3 region is kept as DNA, spanning 36 bases read in frame from base 1. CDR1 and CDR2, looked up from the germline V gene, are SGHTA and FQGNSA. Deletion took 2 bases off V and 12 bases off J, with a span of 11 bases between the germline ends. TCRbeta CDR3 regions were amplified from genomic DNA by means of the immunoSEQ Assay, a bias-controlled multiplex PCR. The study's own analysis went as follows. Within the assay, amplification of reference gene primers was used to estimate how many nucleated cells each sample contained. To quantify the absolute abundance of each unique TCRbeta CDR3 rearrangement, sequence reads were collapsed and filtered. For each sample, productive Simpson clonality was calculated as the square root of Simpson's diversity index across productive rearrangements. As stored in TCRdb, this immuneACCESS dataset retains in-frame rearrangements with V and J assigned. A fraction of the clones does not appear; measured against another copy, unresolved V genes explain less than half of the discrepancy, and the remainder lacks a known reason. The D gene and trimming were derived from the DNA, and the V and J assignments and clone size from that table. The sample table lists approximately 74,000 clones, 80% to 85% of them with a count of one. The top ten constitute 2.5% to 3% of the sample.

What was sequenced was peripheral blood. The chain is encoded by TRBV7-2 joined to TRBJ1-5, with no confidently assigned D gene. The sequence was collected from a man aged 80 or over with active or convalescent COVID-19. The CDR3 reads CASSLSGDGQHF. The bases are TGTGCCAGCAGCTTATCGGGTGACGGCCAGCATTTT.